This TCR beta chain appears in the sequencing data of a study of T cells in tuberculosis. V was clipped by 6 bases and J by 7 bases; unmatched bases: 10. The CDR3 consists of 16 residues. Germline V CDR1 and CDR2: MRHNA, SNTAGT. Only in-frame clones appear in the TCRdb table, and some are missing; sequencing was by immunoSEQ multiplex PCR. The sample records 35,000 to 55,000 clones, 90% to 95% being singletons. As to this clone: No antigen is known for it.

The study's findings and limits: Smaller distances to GMM-specific TCRs suggested their expansion in active tuberculosis. Smaller alpha distances in active tuberculosis partly reflected shorter CDR3-alpha lengths.

The sample taken for sequencing was PBMCs. This sequence was found in a donor under 30 with latent tuberculosis or without tuberculosis infection. Some clones in this sample may be carry-over from other donors' samples. The gene calls are TRBV6-4 and TRBJ2-1, with 12 bases that match TRBD2. The CDR3 DNA is TGTGCCAGCAGCCGGCGACTAGCGGGAGATGTTAATGAGCAGTTCTTC. Translating gives CASSRRLAGDVNEQFF.